This is a list of T cell receptor beta chains from one sample in a study of T cell repertoires in cytomegalovirus infection. Antigens for these TCRs are unknown. TCRdb passed the reads through MiXCR, listing each CDR3 protein once. The data contain about half a million distinct CDR3 sequences, about 42% of them singletons. The source was cultured PBMCs, collected from culture after CMV antigen stimulation. The receptors were sampled from a human donor in good health (CMV status not recorded). Some clones in this sample may be carry-over from other donors' samples. The CDR3 runs from the conserved cysteine through the conserved F or W. D genes are given only for firm matches. The listing skips clone size in some rows; elsewhere it reads once, few, many or a size class.

J gene,D gene,clone size,V gene,CDR3 DNA,CDR3 protein
TRBJ2-7,.,.,TRBV6-5,TGTGCCAGCAGTTACCCGGGTCGGAGGGAGCAGTACTTC,CASSYPGRREQYF
TRBJ2-5,TRBD2,many,TRBV7-2,TGTGCCAGCAGGGTTAGCGGGGTTTCGGAGACCCAGTACTTC,CASRVSGVSETQYF
TRBJ2-3,TRBD2,few,TRBV7-6,TGTGCCAGCAGCGGGGGGACTAGCGGGTGGACAGATACGCAGTATTTT,CASSGGTSGWTDTQYF
TRBJ1-5,.,.,TRBV19,TGTGCCGTCCAGGACAGCCCAAATCAGCCCCAGCATTTT,CAVQDSPNQPQHF
TRBJ2-2,.,.,TRBV6-2/TRBV6-3,TGTGCCAGCAGTGACTATCACGGGGAGCTGTTTTTT,CASSDYHGELFF
TRBJ2-5,.,.,TRBV20-1,TGCAGTGCTGGGGAGGTGTACGGAGAGACCCAGTACTTC,CSAGEVYGETQYF
TRBJ1-5,TRBD1,.,TRBV20-1,TGCAGTGCTAGAGGCCGGGACAGCGCCTGGAAACCCCAGCATTTT,CSARGRDSAWKPQHF
TRBJ1-6,.,.,TRBV12-3/TRBV12-4,TGTGCCAGCAAATTACAGGGTGTTAATTCACCCCTCCACTTT,CASKLQGVNSPLHF
TRBJ2-7,TRBD2,few,TRBV7-2,TGTGCCAGCAGCCAGGGACTATTATCCTACGAGCAGTACTTC,CASSQGLLSYEQYF
TRBJ2-7,.,.,TRBV7-9,TGTGCCAGCAGCCTGTTAACAGGGAACGAGCAGTACTTC,CASSLLTGNEQYF